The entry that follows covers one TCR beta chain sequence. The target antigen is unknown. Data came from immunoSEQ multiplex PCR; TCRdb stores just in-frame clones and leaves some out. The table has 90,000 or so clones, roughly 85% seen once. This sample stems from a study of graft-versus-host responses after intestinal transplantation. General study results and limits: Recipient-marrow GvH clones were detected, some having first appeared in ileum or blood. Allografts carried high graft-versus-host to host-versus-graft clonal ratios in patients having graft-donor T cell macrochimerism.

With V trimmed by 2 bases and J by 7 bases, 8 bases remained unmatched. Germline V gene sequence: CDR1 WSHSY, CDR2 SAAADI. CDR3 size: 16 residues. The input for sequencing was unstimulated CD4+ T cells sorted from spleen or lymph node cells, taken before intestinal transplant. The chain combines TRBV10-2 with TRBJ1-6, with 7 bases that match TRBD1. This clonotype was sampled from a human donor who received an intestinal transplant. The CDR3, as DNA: TGCGCCAGCAGTGAGGTAGGGGGCTTGGGAAATTCACCCCTCCACTTT. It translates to CASSEVGGLGNSPLHF.